This passage covers 31 T cell receptor beta chains from one sample sequenced in a study of cytomegalovirus exposure and HLA in healthy donors. The PCR used 60 Vbeta and 13 Jbeta primers. The protocol was immunoSEQ multiplex PCR, while the TCRdb copy is restricted to in-frame clones and leaves out a portion. The sample carries about 130,000 clones, roughly 79% recorded once. Sequenced sample: PBMCs. These receptors were taken from a woman aged 50 to 60 in good health and CMV-seronegative.

The rearrangement uses TRBV19 and TRBJ2-2, with D tentatively TRBD1 (6 bases). Deletions cut 5 bases from V and 1 base from J, with 11 bases between. The CDR3 consists of 15 residues. Germline loops: CDR1 LNHDA, CDR2 SQIVND (reference sequence). CDR3 residues: CASSPRDMNTGELFF. The CDR3 coding sequence is TGTGCCAGTAGTCCCCGGGACATGAACACCGGGGAGCTGTTTTTT.

The rearrangement links TRBV19 to TRBJ2-7, with D possibly being TRBD2 (6 bases). The V and J ends lost 1 base and 6 bases respectively, with 10 bases between them. The germline V gene has CDR1 LNHDA and CDR2 SQIVND (reference sequence). The CDR3 is made up of 13 amino acids. The DNA of the CDR3 is TGTGCCAGTAGTATAGCGGGAGTCAGCGAGCAGTACTTC. Translated: CASSIAGVSEQYF.

Only one count was recorded for this clone. The chain recombines TRBV7-9 with TRBJ2-3; D perhaps matches TRBD2 (5 bases). Trimming left V 3 bases short and J 1 base short, with 8 bases between. The CDR3 extends over 14 amino acids. CDR1 SEHNR and CDR2 FQNEAQ come from the germline V gene (reference sequence). The CDR3 here is CASSLSGGTDTQYF. The CDR3, as DNA: TGTGCCAGCAGCTTGAGCGGAGGCACAGATACGCAGTATTTT. Supplemented by reference TRBV7-9 and TRBJ2-3, the full variable domain reads DTGVSQNPRHKITKRGQNVTFRCDPISEHNRLYWYRQTLGQGPEFLTYFQNEAQLEKSRLLSDRFSAERPKGSFSTLEIQRTEQGDSAMYLCASSLSGGTDTQYFGPGTRLTVL.

The rearrangement joins TRBV7-2 to TRBJ1-5; 8 positions match TRBD1. This CDR3 is built from 16 residues. In germline, CDR1 is SGHTA, CDR2 FQGNSA. Trimming took 6 bases from V and 7 from J; bases not matched to a gene: 14. The CDR3 DNA sequence: TGTGCCAGCAGTCCATTTGGACAGGGAGCCCGCCAGCCCCAGCATTTT. Protein: CASSPFGQGARQPQHF.

This chain joins TRBV7-8 and TRBJ2-7; 10 bases line up with TRBD2. The CDR3 sequence is 21 residues long. Germline V gene data show CDR1 as SGHVS and CDR2 as FQNEAQ. With V trimmed by 5 bases and J by 6 bases, 28 bases remained unmatched. Here the CDR3 reads CASSHKTTQWTSGAPVGEQYF. In nucleotides, the CDR3 is TGTGCCAGCAGCCATAAAACCACACAATGGACTAGCGGAGCCCCCGTTGGCGAGCAGTACTTC.

The chain has TRBV6-1 and TRBJ1-1; 8 bases agree with TRBD1. This CDR3 contains 13 residues. Germline V gives CDR1 MNHNS, CDR2 SASEGT. V dropped 7 bases and J dropped 1; count of bases not matched to a gene: 2. For the CDR3, the DNA is TGTGCCAGCAAAGGACAGGGGAACACTGAAGCTTTCTTT. The encoded protein is CASKGQGNTEAFF.

About this clone: This CDR3 is also generated by other DNA sequences in the sample. V is TRBV10-3 and J is TRBJ2-1; D not certain. V shed 5 bases and J shed 15 bases, with 20 bases lying between them. The length of the CDR3 is 13 residues. Germline CDR1 is ENHRY and CDR2 is SYGVKD. As DNA, the CDR3 is TGTGCCATCAGTCCCTCTGCGTCCGCGAGTCCGTTCTTC. Residues: CAISPSASASPFF.

The chain has TRBV30 and TRBJ2-7, with TRBD1 matching over 8 bases. Trimming at V came to 2 bases and at J to 7 bases, leaving 4 bases not matched to a gene. CDR3 size: 12 residues. CDR1 and CDR2 (germline): GTSNPN, SVGIG (reference sequence). CDR3 region: CAWSQGAREQYV. The CDR3 bases are TGTGCCTGGAGTCAGGGGGCGAGGGAGCAGTACGTC.

Only one count was recorded for this clone. This rearrangement joins TRBV6-5 to TRBJ1-2; D not certain. The CDR3 is 13 residues long. Germline V gives CDR1 MNHEY, CDR2 SVGAGI. Trimming took off 8 bases at V and 4 bases at J, with 14 bases between the two ends. CDR3 coding DNA: TGTGCCAGCGCGAGGGCCGCCCTCTATGGCTACACCTTC. Amino acids: CASARAALYGYTF.

This chain links TRBV5-4 with TRBJ2-3; D ambiguous. Germline lookup yields CDR1 SGHNT and CDR2 YYREEE (reference sequence). The CDR3 length is 12 residues. Deletions cut 4 bases from V and 2 bases from J, with 5 bases between. The CDR3 here is CASSPYTDTQYF. CDR3 bases: TGTGCCAGCAGCCCCTACACAGATACGCAGTATTTT.

In its sample, this clone was seen a few times. This chain uses TRBV5-6 with TRBJ2-2, with D unresolved. V dropped 5 bases and J dropped 1 base, with 15 bases sitting between them. From germline, CDR1 is SGHDT and CDR2 YYEEEE. CDR3 length: 16 amino acids. The CDR3 DNA sequence: TGTGCCAGCAGTTCGTCATGGCAGTTGAACACCGGGGAGCTGTTTTTT. Its translation: CASSSSWQLNTGELFF.

The chain couples TRBV15 to TRBJ1-2, with D perhaps matching TRBD1 (6 bases). The CDR3 is 16 amino acids. Germline CDR1 reads LNHNV; CDR2 reads YYDKDF (reference sequence). V lost 0 bases and J lost 2, with 13 bases in between. CDR3 sequence: CATSRDMGHNNYGYTF. As DNA, the CDR3 is TGTGCCACCAGCAGAGATATGGGACACAACAACTATGGCTACACCTTC.

The rearrangement links TRBV6-1 to TRBJ1-1; a weak D match, TRBD1 (6 bases). CDR1 and CDR2 from the germline V gene are MNHNS and SASEGT. The CDR3 runs 15 residues. V was trimmed by 4 bases and J by 2 bases, leaving 14 bases between them. The CDR3 DNA reads as TGTGCCAGCAGTGTCGGGCAGGGGAGAAACACTGAAGCTTTCTTT. This translates into CASSVGQGRNTEAFF.

The chain carries TRBV7-9 and TRBJ1-5; 10 nucleotides align to TRBD1. J gave up 5 bases and V 0 bases, and 10 bases lay outside the gene matches. The CDR3 runs to 18 residues. Germline V gene data show CDR1 as SEHNR and CDR2 as FQNEAQ (reference sequence). In DNA form, the CDR3 reads TGTGCCAGCAGCTTAGCACGATCCGGGACAGGGGAGGATCAGCCCCAGCATTTT. This translates into CASSLARSGTGEDQPQHF.

This chain links TRBV19 with TRBJ2-7; 8 bases are a match to TRBD1. Germline V gives CDR1 LNHDA, CDR2 SQIVND (reference sequence). The CDR3 is made up of 14 amino acids. The trim removed 5 bases at V and 2 bases at J, leaving 5 bases unmatched. CDR3 loop: CASSETGDPYEQYV. CDR3 sequence (DNA): TGTGCCAGTAGTGAGACAGGGGACCCCTACGAGCAGTACGTC.

This clone was detected only once. The chain couples TRBV7-2 to TRBJ2-5; D may be TRBD2 (5 bases). The CDR3 contains 16 residues. Per the germline V gene, CDR1 is SGHTA and CDR2 is FQGNSA. Trimming removed 2 bases at V and 4 bases at J, with 17 bases between. The CDR3 protein is CASSLIAGGNLETQYF. The CDR3 DNA reads TGTGCCAGCAGCTTAATCGCGGGTGGTAATTTAGAGACCCAGTACTTC.

This clone was seen once. J is TRBJ2-7 and V is TRBV6-5, with a possible D match to TRBD1 (5 bases). The V and J ends lost 6 bases and 3 bases respectively, with 12 bases between them. Per germline, CDR1 MNHEY and CDR2 SVGAGI. The length of the CDR3 is 13 residues. The CDR3 protein is CASRPKTDYEQYF. The CDR3 DNA follows: TGTGCCAGCAGACCCAAGACAGACTACGAGCAGTACTTC.

This rearrangement joins TRBV28 to TRBJ2-3; 8 nucleotides align to TRBD1. With 6 bases clipped from V and 6 bases from J, the junction kept 8 bases outside the gene matches. Per germline, CDR1 MDHEN and CDR2 SYDVKM. This CDR3 region has 14 residues. The CDR3 DNA reads TGTGCCAGCAGGACAGGGGCGTATGTCGATACGCAGTATTTT. The encoded protein is CASRTGAYVDTQYF.

The genes are TRBV5-4 and TRBJ1-1; D is ambiguous. Deletions cut 0 bases from V and 4 bases from J, with 10 bases between. This CDR3 has 14 amino acids. CDR1 is SGHNT and CDR2 is YYREEE in the germline V gene (reference sequence). CDR3 protein: CASSLAWSSTEAFF. CDR3 nucleotide sequence: TGTGCCAGCAGCTTGGCTTGGTCGAGCACTGAAGCTTTCTTT. The complete variable domain, with remaining parts taken from reference TRBV5-4 and TRBJ1-1, reads ETGVTQSPTHLIKTRGQQVTLRCSSQSGHNTVSWYQQALGQGPQFIFQYYREEENGRGNFPPRFSGLQFPNYSSELNVNALELDDSALYLCASSLAWSSTEAFFGQGTRLTVV.

This chain links TRBV12-5 with TRBJ2-4; D is possibly TRBD1 (6 bases). V lost 7 bases and J lost 6, with 22 bases in between. The CDR3 extends over 16 amino acids. Germline-derived CDR1 and CDR2 are LGHNT and FRNRAP. The CDR3: CASDTTAGVRGNIQYF. The CDR3 coding sequence is TGTGCTAGTGATACAACCGCAGGGGTCCGGGGAAACATTCAGTACTTC. The whole variable domain, filled in from reference TRBV12-5 and TRBJ2-4, reads DARVTQTPRHKVTEMGQEVTMRCQPILGHNTVFWYRQTMMQGLELLAYFRNRAPLDDSGMPKDRFSAEMPDATLATLKIQPSEPRDSAVYFCASDTTAGVRGNIQYFGAGTRLSVL.

V gene TRBV6-5 combines with J gene TRBJ1-1; TRBD1 is a possible D gene (5 bases). Trimming pared 0 bases from V and 6 bases from J, leaving 11 bases between. CDR1 is MNHEY and CDR2 is SVGAGI in the germline V gene. The CDR3 extends over 14 amino acids. CDR3 in DNA: TGTGCCAGCAGTTACTCGGGTCGGGACTCTGAAGCTTTCTTT. As protein: CASSYSGRDSEAFF.

CDR3 in DNA: TGTGCCAGCAGCTCGGCGGGACTAGCGGAACAAGAGACCCAGTACTTC. Translation gives CASSSAGLAEQETQYF. The chain is built from TRBV5-4 and TRBJ2-5; TRBD2 matches at 11 bases. Losses at the gene ends were 3 bases for V and 2 bases for J; bases not matched to a gene: 6. The CDR3 spans 16 residues. Germline CDR1 reads SGHNT; CDR2 reads YYREEE (reference sequence).

V and J are TRBV5-4 and TRBJ2-7, with 9 bases aligning to TRBD1. V lost 4 bases, J lost 3 bases, and 14 bases stayed unmatched. The CDR3 has 17 amino acids. Germline V gene sequence: CDR1 SGHNT, CDR2 YYREEE (reference sequence). The CDR3 reads CASSQAAWDRDRYEQYV. The CDR3 coding sequence is TGTGCCAGCAGCCAAGCAGCTTGGGACAGGGACCGCTACGAGCAGTACGTC.

The chain combines TRBV5-1 with TRBJ1-1, with TRBD1 identical over 9 bases. Germline V CDR1 and CDR2: SGHRS, YFSETQ. V dropped 4 bases and J dropped 4; count of bases not matched to a gene: 5. The CDR3 totals 14 residues. CDR3 sequence: CASSAQTGGTEAFF. DNA for the CDR3: TGCGCCAGCAGCGCTCAGACAGGGGGCACTGAAGCTTTCTTT.

This sequence joins TRBV6-1 and TRBJ1-1; tentatively, D is TRBD1 (6 bases). The germline V gene has CDR1 MNHNS and CDR2 SASEGT. The CDR3 is 13 residues long. With 3 bases removed from V and 4 bases from J, the gap between germline ends came to 9 bases. This CDR3 is CASSDFRGTEAFF. Here the CDR3 DNA reads TGTGCCAGCAGTGATTTCAGGGGCACTGAAGCTTTCTTT.

The gene calls are TRBV19 and TRBJ1-3; TRBD1 aligns across 7 bases. Trimming at V came to 3 bases and at J to 2 bases, leaving 13 bases not matched to a gene. The germline V gene has CDR1 LNHDA and CDR2 SQIVND (reference sequence). The CDR3 is 18 amino acids. The CDR3 DNA is TGTGCCAGTAGTATCCCACCCATTCAGGGGGGAGCTGGAAACACCATATATTTT. It yields the protein CASSIPPIQGGAGNTIYF.

The chain joins TRBV21-1 to TRBJ2-7; the D segment call TRBD1 is taken from the table without a DNA check. TRBV21-1 is a pseudogene locus. There are 15 residues in the CDR3. The CDR3: CASSKTQSQQEEQYF. In DNA form, the CDR3 reads TGTGCCAGCAGCAAAACCCAATCACAGCAGGAAGAGCAGTACTTC.

V and J are TRBV15 and TRBJ2-7; 9 bases map to TRBD1. The length of the CDR3 is 15 residues. Germline V gene lookup returns CDR1 LNHNV and CDR2 YYDKDF (reference sequence). J gave up 5 bases and V 1 base, and 6 bases lay outside the gene matches. CDR3 nucleotides: TGTGCCACCAGCAGAGGGGGGACAGGGATGAACGAGCAGTACTTC. It is translated as CATSRGGTGMNEQYF.

There are a few counts of this clone. The J gene is TRBJ1-2, the V gene TRBV7-9; D may be TRBD1 (6 bases). Germline CDR1 is SEHNR and CDR2 is FQNEAQ (reference sequence). Trimming pared 0 bases from V and 2 bases from J, leaving 10 bases between. The CDR3 loop spans 15 amino acids. DNA for the CDR3: TGTGCCAGCAGCTTAGCAGGCGGGGGCAACTATGGCTACACCTTC. Residues: CASSLAGGGNYGYTF.

This chain joins TRBV18 and TRBJ2-7; 9 bases align to TRBD1. The CDR3 loop spans 15 amino acids. Germline CDR1 KGHSH, CDR2 LQKENI. The junction had 6 bases not matched to a gene; V was cut back by 6 bases and J by 0 bases. The CDR3 DNA is TGTGCCAGCTCTCCCGGGACAGGGAACTCCTACGAGCAGTACTTC. This encodes CASSPGTGNSYEQYF.

V is TRBV23-1 and J is TRBJ1-2, with 8 bases identical to TRBD1. TRBV23-1 is marked as an open reading frame, function uncertain. The junction had 15 bases not matched to a gene; V was cut back by 4 bases and J by 8 bases. The CDR3 is made up of 16 amino acids. CDR3 sequence (DNA): TGCGCCAGCAGTCCTCCCGGACAGGGAACCCAGTGGGGCTACACCTTC. It is translated as CASSPPGQGTQWGYTF.